Shown below are 14 T cell receptor beta chains from a single sample sequenced in a study of control samples from healthy donors and cancer patients. Assay used: immunoSEQ multiplex PCR; TCRdb lists only in-frame clones, some missing. The table includes 100,000 to 150,000 clones, 92% detected once. The sample comprised blood. These receptors were collected from a woman in her forties or fifties in good health.

DNA for the CDR3: TGCAGCGTTGAACCATGGCAGGGAAGAGATACGCAGTATTTT. Protein: CSVEPWQGRDTQYF. The chain is built from TRBV29-1 and TRBJ2-3; the D gene is possibly TRBD1 (5 bases). The germline V gene encodes CDR1 SQVTM and CDR2 ANQGSEA. The CDR3 consists of 14 residues. The ends were cut back, 2 bases at V and 5 bases at J, with 14 bases in the middle.

V is TRBV3-1 (or the pseudogene TRBV3-2) and J is TRBJ2-5; no clear D. With 3 bases removed from V and 5 bases from J, the gap between germline ends came to 1 base. The CDR3 sequence is 10 residues long. Per the germline V gene, CDR1 is LGHDT and CDR2 is YNNKEL (reference sequence). CDR3 residues: CASSQETQYF. The CDR3 DNA reads as TGTGCCAGCAGCCAGGAGACCCAGTACTTC.

The chain is built from TRBV6-5 and TRBJ1-4; no clear D. Trimming took off 2 bases at V and 5 bases at J, with 6 bases between the two ends. Germline loops: CDR1 MNHEY, CDR2 SVGAGI. The CDR3 is 13 amino acids. CDR3 sequence reads: CASSYRKNEKLFF. CDR3 in DNA: TGTGCCAGCAGTTACAGGAAGAATGAAAAACTGTTTTTT.

The chain uses TRBV29-1 and TRBJ2-7, with 9 bases lining up with TRBD1. There are 14 residues in the CDR3. Germline V CDR1 and CDR2: SQVTM, ANQGSEA. Losses at the gene ends were 4 bases for V and 0 bases for J; bases not matched to a gene: 4. The CDR3 nucleotides read TGCAGCGTTGGCACAGGGGGCAGCTCCTACGAGCAGTACTTC. It codes for CSVGTGGSSYEQYF.

The V and J genes are TRBV30 and TRBJ1-6, with TRBD1 identical over 7 bases. Germline V CDR1 and CDR2: GTSNPN, SVGIG (reference sequence). The V and J ends lost 3 bases and 9 bases, in that order; junction bases with no gene match: 5. The CDR3 runs to 13 residues. The CDR3 loop is CAWRGTASSPLHF. The CDR3 DNA follows: TGTGCCTGGAGAGGGACAGCTTCTTCACCCCTCCACTTT.

The gene calls are TRBV15 and TRBJ1-3; 8 positions agree with TRBD1. CDR1 and CDR2 (germline): LNHNV, YYDKDF (reference sequence). The CDR3 covers 15 residues. Losses at the gene ends were 3 bases for V and 3 bases for J; bases not matched to a gene: 4. This CDR3 reads CATSSQGAGGNTIYF. The CDR3 DNA sequence: TGTGCCACCAGCAGCCAGGGGGCGGGTGGAAACACCATATATTTT.

The chain joins TRBV2 to TRBJ1-2; D ambiguous. V was shortened by 7 bases and J by 4 bases, with 10 bases between the two germline ends. Germline CDR1 reads SNHLY; CDR2 reads FYNNEI. CDR3 length: 12 amino acids. This CDR3 reads CASMAEFYGYTF. The CDR3 DNA is TGTGCCAGCATGGCGGAGTTCTATGGCTACACCTTC.

The chain employs TRBV7-2 and TRBJ1-1, with a weak D call TRBD1 (6 bases). Per the germline V gene, CDR1 is SGHTA and CDR2 is FQGNSA. With 2 bases removed from V and 8 bases from J, the gap between germline ends came to 18 bases. This CDR3 has 15 amino acids. CDR3 amino acids: CASSLIPTGRSEAFF. CDR3 nucleotides: TGTGCCAGCAGCTTAATACCGACAGGCCGATCCGAAGCTTTCTTT.

CDR3 amino acids: CASSGYRVVDQPQHF. The CDR3 DNA is TGTGCCAGCAGTGGGTACAGGGTGGTGGATCAGCCCCAGCATTTT. The V call is TRBV2, the J call TRBJ1-5; D perhaps matches TRBD1 (6 bases). V gave up 4 bases and J gave up 5 bases, with 15 bases separating them. Germline CDR1 is SNHLY and CDR2 is FYNNEI. The CDR3 totals 15 residues.

V gene TRBV13 combines with J gene TRBJ1-6, with D possibly matching TRBD1 (5 bases). The CDR3 has 16 amino acids. V lost 5 bases and J 5 bases, leaving 16 bases between the germline ends. CDR1 is PRHDT and CDR2 is FYEKMQ in the germline V gene (reference sequence). CDR3 region: CASSRLRGKNNSPLHF. Here the CDR3 DNA reads TGTGCCAGCAGCCGCCTGCGGGGCAAGAATAATTCACCCCTCCACTTT.

V gene TRBV28 combines with J gene TRBJ1-1; TRBD1 might be the D (5 bases). CDR1 is MDHEN, CDR2 SYDVKM, per germline. Trimming took off 4 bases at V and 4 bases at J, with 13 bases between the two ends. The CDR3 totals 14 residues. The CDR3 DNA sequence: TGTGCCAGCAGTTCCCGTACGGGGGGCACTGAAGCTTTCTTT. Translation: CASSSRTGGTEAFF.

The chain joins TRBV29-1 to TRBJ1-2, with D possibly TRBD1 on 5 matching bases. CDR3 length: 11 residues. CDR1 is SQVTM, CDR2 ANQGSEA, per germline. V shed 7 bases and J shed 4 bases, with 10 bases lying between them. CDR3 sequence reads: CSADRSYGYTF. CDR3 sequence (DNA): TGCAGCGCTGACAGAAGCTATGGCTACACCTTC.

The chain employs TRBV18 and TRBJ2-4; 12 nucleotides line up with TRBD2. CDR3 length: 17 amino acids. Germline lookup yields CDR1 KGHSH and CDR2 LQKENI. V lost 3 bases to trimming and J lost 2 bases; unmatched junction nucleotides: 5. CDR3 DNA sequence: TGTGCCAGCTCACCTCTGACTAGCGGGAGTTCCAAAAACATTCAGTACTTC. It yields the protein CASSPLTSGSSKNIQYF.

The chain recombines TRBV7-9 with TRBJ2-7; D is uncertain. Germline lookup yields CDR1 SEHNR and CDR2 FQNEAQ (reference sequence). Deletions cut 3 bases from V and 0 bases from J, with 12 bases between. The CDR3 runs 15 residues. This chain's CDR3 is CASSLGVPGSYEQYF. The DNA of the CDR3 is TGTGCCAGCAGCTTGGGCGTCCCCGGCTCCTACGAGCAGTACTTC. The full variable domain, with the rest looked up from reference TRBV7-9 and TRBJ2-7, is DTGVSQNPRHKITKRGQNVTFRCDPISEHNRLYWYRQTLGQGPEFLTYFQNEAQLEKSRLLSDRFSAERPKGSFSTLEIQRTEQGDSAMYLCASSLGVPGSYEQYFGPGTRLTVT.